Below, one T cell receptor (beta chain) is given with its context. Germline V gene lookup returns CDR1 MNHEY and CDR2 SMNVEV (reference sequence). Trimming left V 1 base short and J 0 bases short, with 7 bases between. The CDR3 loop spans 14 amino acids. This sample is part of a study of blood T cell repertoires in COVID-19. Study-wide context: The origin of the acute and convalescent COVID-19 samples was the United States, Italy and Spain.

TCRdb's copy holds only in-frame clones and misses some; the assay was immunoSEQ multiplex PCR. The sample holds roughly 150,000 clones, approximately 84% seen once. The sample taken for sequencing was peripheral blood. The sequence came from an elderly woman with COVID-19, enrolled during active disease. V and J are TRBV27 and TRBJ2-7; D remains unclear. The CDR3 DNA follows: TGTGCCAGCAGTTTATTTTTCAGCTCCTACGAGCAGTACTTC. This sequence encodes CASSLFFSSYEQYF.